Presented here are 24 T cell receptor beta chains from one specimen sequenced in a study of cytomegalovirus exposure and HLA in healthy donors (TCRdb year 2017). Libraries were made using the immunoSEQ multiplex PCR assay. A mixture of 60 forward primers for TCR Vbeta segments and 13 reverse primers for TCR Jbeta segments was used in the multiplex PCR. TCRdb provides this immuneACCESS table in a form limited to in-frame rearrangements. Some clones are lacking; in checked studies, under half of them reflect an unresolved V gene, and why the rest are absent is not known. The sample includes under 130,000 clones, with around 78% observed a single time. The ten largest account for roughly 5.7% of the sample. Sequenced material: PBMCs. The source of these receptors is a male donor in good health and CMV-seronegative.

The chain combines TRBV27 with TRBJ1-5, with D perhaps matching TRBD1 (6 bases). CDR3 length: 16 residues. The V gene's germline CDR1 is MNHEY and CDR2 SMNVEV (reference sequence). The V and J ends lost 6 bases and 2 bases respectively, with 17 bases between them. The CDR3 is CASSPTPRQGNQPQHF. The CDR3 DNA is TGTGCCAGCAGCCCCACCCCCCGACAGGGCAATCAGCCCCAGCATTTT.

This chain joins TRBV11-3 and TRBJ2-3; a possible D gene is TRBD2 (6 bases). Between the trimmed V and J ends, which lost 2 bases and 4 bases, there was a span of 16 bases. CDR1 and CDR2 (germline): SGHNT, YENEEA. This CDR3 spans 16 amino acids. The CDR3 nucleotides read TGTGCCAGCAGCTTAATGGGACTGGGCGGCGCAGATACGCAGTATTTT. This gives the protein CASSLMGLGGADTQYF.

The sample holds one count of this clone. The chain has TRBV30 and TRBJ2-1; D is ambiguous. Trimming left V 6 bases short and J 3 bases short, with 15 bases between. The germline V gene encodes CDR1 GTSNPN and CDR2 SVGIG (reference sequence). The CDR3 runs 14 residues. The CDR3 here is CACPAVLGYNEQFF. CDR3 nucleotides: TGTGCCTGTCCGGCGGTTCTCGGCTACAATGAGCAGTTCTTC.

The genes are TRBV19 and TRBJ1-2; 7 nucleotides line up with TRBD1. The CDR3 has 13 amino acids. The J segment lost 8 bases and the V segment lost 5 bases, leaving 8 bases of the junction unmatched. CDR1 and CDR2 from the germline V gene are LNHDA and SQIVND (reference sequence). CDR3 in amino acids: CASSFGQASGYTF. CDR3 nucleotides: TGTGCCAGTAGTTTCGGACAGGCCTCGGGCTACACCTTC.

The gene calls are TRBV7-2 and TRBJ2-7, with a weak D call TRBD1 (5 bases). The V and J ends lost 0 bases and 5 bases respectively, with 11 bases between them. The length of the CDR3 is 14 residues. The germline V gene encodes CDR1 SGHTA and CDR2 FQGNSA. The CDR3 coding sequence is TGTGCCAGCAGCTTAGCGAGTTGGGGCCACGAGCAGTACTTC. This codes for CASSLASWGHEQYF.

The V gene is TRBV6-5, the J gene TRBJ1-2; unclear D gene. The CDR3 contains 12 residues. CDR1 MNHEY and CDR2 SVGAGI come from the germline V gene. V was pared by 5 bases and J by 5 bases, with 9 bases between. Written as DNA, the CDR3 is TGTGCCAGCAGTGTCGACTGGTATGGCTACACCTTC. Translating gives CASSVDWYGYTF.

In DNA form, the CDR3 reads TGTGCCAGCAGCTCAGGGGACAGAAATCAGCCCCAGCATTTT. Its protein is CASSSGDRNQPQHF. The J gene is TRBJ1-5, the V gene TRBV7-2, with 7 bases identical to TRBD1. Germline loops: CDR1 SGHTA, CDR2 FQGNSA. The CDR3 is 14 amino acids. J lost 4 bases, V lost 4 bases, and 4 bases had no gene match.

CDR3 bases: TGTGCCAGCAGCTTAGCGGGACTAGCGGTGAATGAGCAGTTCTTC. This sequence encodes CASSLAGLAVNEQFF. The V call is TRBV11-3, the J call TRBJ2-1; TRBD2 matches 11 bases. Per the germline V gene, CDR1 is SGHNT and CDR2 is YENEEA. V dropped 1 base and J dropped 7; count of bases not matched to a gene: 3. This CDR3 region has 15 residues.

This clone turned up a few times. The chain uses TRBV11-2 and TRBJ2-1, with D possibly matching TRBD1 (5 bases). There are 15 residues in the CDR3. Germline V gene sequence: CDR1 SGHAT, CDR2 FQNNGV. Trimming cost V 4 bases and J 3 bases, with 13 bases left between them. CDR3 amino acids: CASSSFQGYYNEQFF. CDR3 nucleotide sequence: TGTGCCAGCAGCTCGTTTCAGGGATACTACAATGAGCAGTTCTTC.

The CDR3 loop reads CASRSLIGEETQYF. The CDR3 DNA reads as TGTGCCAGCAGATCTCTAATAGGGGAAGAGACCCAGTACTTC. The chain uses TRBV7-2 and TRBJ2-5, with D perhaps matching TRBD1 (5 bases). Between the trimmed V and J ends, which lost 6 bases and 3 bases, there was a span of 14 bases. Per germline, CDR1 SGHTA and CDR2 FQGNSA. The CDR3 contains 14 residues. Together with reference TRBV7-2 and TRBJ2-5, the CDR3 gives the full variable domain: GAGVSQSPSNKVTEKGKDVELRCDPISGHTALYWYRQSLGQGLEFLIYFQGNSAPDKSGLPSDRFSAERTGGSVSTLTIQRTQQEDSAVYLCASRSLIGEETQYFGPGTRLLVL.

This clone turned up a few times. The genes are TRBV19 and TRBJ1-3; 7 positions match TRBD1. Germline V gene data show CDR1 as LNHDA and CDR2 as SQIVND (reference sequence). Losses at the gene ends were 4 bases for V and 6 bases for J; bases not matched to a gene: 6. This CDR3 is 14 amino acids long. The CDR3 DNA follows: TGTGCCAGTAGTACGACAGGGCAAACAAACACCATATATTTT. Amino acid sequence: CASSTTGQTNTIYF. The full variable domain, rest sourced from reference TRBV19 and TRBJ1-3, is DGGITQSPKYLFRKEGQNVTLSCEQNLNHDAMYWYRQDPGQGLRLIYYSQIVNDFQKGDIAEGYSVSREKKESFPLTVTSAQKNPTAFYLCASSTTGQTNTIYFGEGSWLTVV.

V usage is TRBV11-2 and J usage is TRBJ2-3; 9 bases align to TRBD2. Germline values: CDR1 SGHAT, CDR2 FQNNGV. V trimming: 4 bases; J trimming: 4 bases; junction bases outside the gene matches: 9. The CDR3 has 16 amino acids. In DNA form, the CDR3 reads TGTGCCAGCAGCTCCGTTAGCGGGAGTAGTCCAGATACGCAGTATTTT. It specifies CASSSVSGSSPDTQYF.

The chain combines TRBV21-1 with TRBJ1-2; whether TRBD1, the table's D call, matches the DNA was not checked. TRBV21-1 is annotated as a pseudogene. The CDR3 covers 13 residues. The chain's CDR3 is CASRTGVNYGYTF. DNA of the CDR3: TGTGCCAGTCGGACAGGGGTTAACTATGGCTACACCTTC.

This clone turned up a few times. V usage is TRBV30 and J usage is TRBJ2-7; D gene ambiguous. The CDR3 contains 11 residues. From germline, CDR1 is GTSNPN and CDR2 SVGIG (reference sequence). Trimming shortened V by 0 bases and J by 7 bases, and 7 bases separated the two germline ends. This CDR3 reads CAWSVLWEQYF. The CDR3 DNA reads TGTGCCTGGAGTGTACTTTGGGAGCAGTACTTC.

This clone occurred a few times. The chain is built from TRBV6-6 and TRBJ2-1, with 8 bases that match TRBD2. CDR1 is MNHNY, CDR2 SVGAGI, per germline (reference sequence). The CDR3 consists of 16 residues. V lost 6 bases, J lost 7 bases, and 14 bases stayed unmatched. The CDR3 DNA reads TGTGCCAGCAGGATAGGGACGGGAGGGCCTGGGAATGAGCAGTTCTTC. This gives the protein CASRIGTGGPGNEQFF.

The chain recombines TRBV19 with TRBJ1-1; 7 bases agree with TRBD1. Germline trimming cut 5 bases from V and 5 bases from J; bases unmatched to any gene: 14. CDR1 and CDR2 from the germline V gene are LNHDA and SQIVND (reference sequence). This CDR3 comprises 16 residues. Here the CDR3 DNA reads TGTGCCAGTAGTGCCCGATTCAGACAGGGTCGGACTGAAGCTTTCTTT. Its translation: CASSARFRQGRTEAFF.

J is TRBJ2-1 and V is TRBV6-6, with 11 bases fitting TRBD1. The J segment lost 7 bases and the V segment lost 6 bases, leaving 8 bases of the junction unmatched. Germline V gene lookup returns CDR1 MNHNY and CDR2 SVGAGI (reference sequence). The CDR3 length is 15 residues. The CDR3 sequence is CASSPPGTGGNEQFF. CDR3 in DNA: TGTGCCAGCAGCCCCCCTGGGACAGGGGGTAATGAGCAGTTCTTC.

V usage is TRBV7-6 and J usage is TRBJ2-1, with TRBD1 identical over 9 bases. Germline V gene lookup returns CDR1 SGHVS and CDR2 FNYEAQ. V shed 5 bases and J 3 bases; nucleotides not matched to a gene: 2. The CDR3 spans 14 residues. The CDR3 DNA sequence: TGTGCCAGCAGCGCGGACAGGGGCTACAATGAGCAGTTCTTC. Protein sequence: CASSADRGYNEQFF.

The chain employs TRBV11-3 and TRBJ1-4; 7 bases match TRBD1. Germline V gene sequence: CDR1 SGHNT, CDR2 YENEEA. This CDR3 has 12 amino acids. Trimming took 5 bases from V and 8 from J; bases not matched to a gene: 2. In DNA form, the CDR3 reads TGTGCCAGCAGCCCAGGGGGGGAAAAACTGTTTTTT. Its protein product is CASSPGGEKLFF.

The chain combines TRBV5-8 with TRBJ2-2, with TRBD1 matching over 11 bases. J lost 8 bases, V lost 4 bases, and 10 bases had no gene match. The CDR3 is made up of 16 amino acids. Germline CDR1 is SGHTS and CDR2 is YDEGEE. The CDR3 bases are TGTGCCAGCAGCATCGGACAGGGGGCAGTAATAGGGGAGCTGTTTTTT. Its protein is CASSIGQGAVIGELFF.

The rearrangement links TRBV7-8 to TRBJ2-1, with 11 bases lining up with TRBD2. This CDR3 has 16 residues. The V and J ends lost 5 bases and 2 bases, in that order; junction bases with no gene match: 5. CDR1 is SGHVS and CDR2 is FQNEAQ in the germline V gene. The CDR3 reads CASSLVAGGPYNEQFF. As DNA, the CDR3 is TGTGCCAGCAGCCTTGTAGCGGGAGGGCCCTACAATGAGCAGTTCTTC.

The CDR3, as DNA: TGTGCCAGCAGCTTAGGTTCCACTAGCGGGAGCTCCTACGAGCAGTACTTC. Residues: CASSLGSTSGSSYEQYF. V is TRBV7-2 and J is TRBJ2-7; 11 bases fit TRBD2. The ends lost 1 base at V and 0 bases at J; junction bases unmatched: 5. The germline V gene encodes CDR1 SGHTA and CDR2 FQGNSA. This CDR3 contains 17 residues.

V and J are TRBV21-1 and TRBJ1-1; no check of the table's D call, TRBD1, against the DNA was made. TRBV21-1 is reported as a pseudogene. This CDR3 spans 16 amino acids. For the CDR3, the DNA is TGTGCCAGCAGCAAAGAGGGCAGGGCCCAGGGGATTGAAGCTTTCTTT. Protein sequence: CASSKEGRAQGIEAFF.

This clone was seen more than once but under ten times. The chain recombines TRBV4-3 with TRBJ1-2, with 8 bases aligning to TRBD1. The CDR3 consists of 14 residues. Germline CDR1 reads LGHNA; CDR2 reads YSLEER. J was trimmed by 4 bases and V by 4 bases; bases with no gene match: 5. Here the CDR3 reads CASSREGQAYGYTF. CDR3 nucleotides: TGCGCCAGCAGCCGAGAGGGACAGGCCTATGGCTACACCTTC.